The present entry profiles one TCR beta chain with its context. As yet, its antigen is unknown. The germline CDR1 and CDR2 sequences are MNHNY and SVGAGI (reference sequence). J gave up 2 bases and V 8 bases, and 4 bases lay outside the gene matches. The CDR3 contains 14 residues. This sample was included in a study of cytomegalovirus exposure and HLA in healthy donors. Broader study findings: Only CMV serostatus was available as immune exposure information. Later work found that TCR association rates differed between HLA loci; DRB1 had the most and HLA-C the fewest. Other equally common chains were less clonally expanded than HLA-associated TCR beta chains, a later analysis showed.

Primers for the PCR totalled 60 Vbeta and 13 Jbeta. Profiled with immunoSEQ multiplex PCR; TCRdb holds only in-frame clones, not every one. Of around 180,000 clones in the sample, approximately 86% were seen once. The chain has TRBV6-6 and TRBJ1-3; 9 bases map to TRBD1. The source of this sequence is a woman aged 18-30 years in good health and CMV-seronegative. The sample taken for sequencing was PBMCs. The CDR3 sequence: CASWTGDPGNTIYF. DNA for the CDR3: TGTGCCAGCTGGACAGGGGACCCTGGAAACACCATATATTTT.